Below are 11 T cell receptor beta chains sequenced from a single sample in a study of CD4 T cells in relation to SARS-CoV-2 and coronaviruses. CD4+ T cells from unexposed donors were obtained before the COVID-19 pandemic (2011-2018). The cells were cultured for about ten days before CD4+ T cells were isolated. Produced via immunoSEQ multiplex PCR; TCRdb's table is partial and in-frame only. The sample carries tens of thousands of clones, 70% to 75% recorded once. Their antigens remain unidentified. The sample consisted of CD4+ T cells from PBMCs, cultured in vitro. Receptors were obtained from a human donor in good health.

This clone was picked up a small number of times. The genes are TRBV19 and TRBJ1-4; D perhaps matches TRBD1 (5 bases). This CDR3 contains 14 residues. Germline V gives CDR1 LNHDA, CDR2 SQIVND (reference sequence). Trimming cost V 6 bases and J 6 bases, with 14 bases left between them. The CDR3 coding sequence is TGTGCCAGTAGGCACCAGGGTGAATATGAAAAACTGTTTTTT. It encodes CASRHQGEYEKLFF.

This clone was seen only a few times. Sequence at one end of the junction differs from germline and may be a read error. The chain recombines TRBV10-3 with TRBJ2-1; D is unresolved. The CDR3 contains 14 residues. Looked up from germline, CDR1 is ENHRY and CDR2 is SYGVKD. Here the CDR3 reads CAISREVRYSEQFF. The CDR3, as DNA: TGTGCCATCAGTCGAGAGGTTAGGTACAGTGAGCAGTTCTTC.

This clone was counted a few times. V and J are TRBV18 and TRBJ2-7; D call uncertain. The V end lost 3 bases, the J end lost 5 bases, and 14 bases lay between the germline ends. This CDR3 comprises 14 residues. Germline V lookup: CDR1 KGHSH, CDR2 LQKENI. This CDR3 is CASSPAATGNEQYF. In DNA form, the CDR3 reads TGTGCCAGCTCACCGGCCGCGACCGGCAACGAGCAGTACTTC.

The rearrangement joins TRBV5-1 to TRBJ1-1, with 7 bases lining up with TRBD1. The CDR3 contains 15 residues. Germline V gene data show CDR1 as SGHRS and CDR2 as YFSETQ. The V segment lost 2 bases and the J segment 3 bases; nucleotides outside the gene matches: 7. CDR3 in DNA: TGCGCCAGCAGCTTTTCGACAGGGTACGACACTGAAGCTTTCTTT. Its translation is CASSFSTGYDTEAFF.

The chain carries TRBV19 and TRBJ2-1, with TRBD2 matching over 10 bases. The CDR3 sequence is 12 residues long. Germline V gives CDR1 LNHDA, CDR2 SQIVND (reference sequence). Germline trimming cut 3 bases from V and 14 bases from J; bases unmatched to any gene: 4. DNA for the CDR3: TGTGCCAGTAGTATGCTAGCGGGAGATAAGTTCTTC. Its protein is CASSMLAGDKFF.

The V gene is TRBV6-2 or TRBV6-3, the J gene TRBJ1-3; TRBD1 agrees at 9 bases. The CDR3 totals 17 residues. V lost 2 bases and J lost 5; bases outside the gene matches: 10. Germline V gene data show CDR1 as MNHEY and CDR2 as SVGEGT. Written as DNA, the CDR3 is TGTGCCAGCAGTTACCATCGGGACAGGGTGTCTCGAAACACCATATATTTT. It yields the protein CASSYHRDRVSRNTIYF.

The chain has TRBV7-9 and TRBJ2-3; 7 nucleotides align to TRBD1. This CDR3 has 16 amino acids. The germline V gene has CDR1 SEHNR and CDR2 FQNEAQ (reference sequence). With 2 bases clipped from V and 6 bases from J, the junction kept 11 bases outside the gene matches. CDR3 protein: CASSLPIDRAHDTQYF. The CDR3 nucleotides read TGTGCCAGCAGCTTACCGATAGACAGGGCTCACGATACGCAGTATTTT.

This clone was detected only a few times. This chain joins TRBV7-7 and TRBJ1-2; no reliable D call. Looked up from germline, CDR1 is SSHAT and CDR2 is FNYEAQ (reference sequence). The CDR3 extends over 12 amino acids. Trimming pared 4 bases from V and 6 bases from J, leaving 9 bases between. CDR3 region: CASSWTWNGYTF. The CDR3 nucleotides read TGTGCCAGCAGCTGGACGTGGAATGGCTACACCTTC.

The genes are TRBV28 and TRBJ1-2; D call uncertain. V shed 6 bases and J shed 3 bases, with 14 bases lying between them. This CDR3 is 14 amino acids long. In germline, CDR1 is MDHEN, CDR2 SYDVKM. CDR3 in amino acids: CASRPEEADYGYTF. The CDR3 bases are TGTGCCAGCAGGCCCGAAGAAGCTGACTATGGCTACACCTTC.

The rearrangement links TRBV14 to TRBJ2-7; no clear D gene. The CDR3 length is 8 residues. Germline assignment: CDR1 SGHDN and CDR2 FVKESK. The CDR3 is CASSQGRV. For the CDR3, the DNA is TGTGCCAGCAGCCAAGGAAGGGTG.

This clone came up once. V is TRBV19 and J is TRBJ2-5; perhaps TRBD1 as D (6 bases). The ends were cut back, 5 bases at V and 5 bases at J, with 15 bases in the middle. CDR1 is LNHDA, CDR2 SQIVND, per germline (reference sequence). CDR3 length: 14 residues. CDR3 DNA sequence: TGTGCCAGTAGTTCGAACAGGGACAAGGAGACCCAGTACTTC. Translation gives CASSSNRDKETQYF.